The 25 T cell receptor beta chains presented below share a single source sample, sequenced in a study of T-cell reconstitution after alpha-beta-depleted transplantation in children. Preparation of the TCRbeta library was carried out with unique molecular identifiers. TCRdb reprocessed the PCR reads with MiXCR, giving one entry per CDR3 protein. The sample includes approximately 79,000 distinct CDR3 sequences, less than 20% of them seen just once. This specimen was PBMCs, mostly from graft donor cells, taken 360 days after TCRalphabeta/CD19-depleted stem cell transplant. The source is a male patient aged 2-10 years who had a stem cell transplant for acute lymphoblastic leukemia, so the T cells may come from the graft donor.

This clonotype was seen only a few times. CDR3 loop: CASSQPGQGSIGELFF. The CDR3 nucleotides are TGCGCCAGCAGCCAGCCGGGACAGGGATCTATCGGGGAGCTGTTTTTT. V and J are TRBV4-1 and TRBJ2-2; 9 bases fit TRBD1. The CDR3 has 16 amino acids. In germline, CDR1 is MGHRA, CDR2 YSYEKL. V was pared by 3 bases and J by 7 bases, with 9 bases of the junction left unmatched.

The chain carries TRBV4-1 and TRBJ2-1, with D perhaps matching TRBD2 (6 bases). V was trimmed by 4 bases and J by 4 bases, leaving 17 bases between them. Per the germline V gene, CDR1 is MGHRA and CDR2 is YSYEKL. The CDR3 runs to 16 residues. The CDR3 spells CASSRLTRRGYNEQFF. The CDR3 bases are TGCGCCAGCAGCCGTTTGACTAGGAGGGGATACAATGAGCAGTTCTTC.

The chain recombines TRBV12-3 or TRBV12-4 with TRBJ2-7, with unresolved D. The length of the CDR3 is 13 residues. Trimming took 3 bases from V and 0 from J, leaving 6 bases between them. This chain's CDR3 is CASSFPHSYEQYF. DNA of the CDR3: TGTGCCAGCAGTTTTCCCCACTCCTACGAGCAGTACTTC.

Many counts were recorded for this clonotype. V is TRBV12-3 or TRBV12-4 and J is TRBJ1-6; no firm D call. This CDR3 spans 15 amino acids. The ends were cut back, 3 bases at V and 10 bases at J, with 16 bases in the middle. The CDR3 spells CASSFRSRRNSPLHF. In nucleotides, the CDR3 is TGTGCCAGCAGTTTTAGGTCCAGGAGGAACTCACCCCTCCACTTT.

This clonotype was detected ten times or more. The genes are TRBV14 and TRBJ1-1, with D uncertain. The V gene lost 4 bases and the J gene lost 1 base, with 16 bases spanning the gap. This CDR3 has 16 residues. CDR1 and CDR2 from the germline V gene are SGHDN and FVKESK. CDR3 sequence: CASSPHPGGRNTEAFF. The DNA for the CDR3 is TGTGCCAGCAGCCCACACCCTGGAGGAAGGAACACTGAAGCTTTCTTT.

This clonotype was recorded a few times. The chain is built from TRBV27 and TRBJ1-1, with 8 nucleotides matching TRBD1. The CDR3 consists of 13 residues. V trimming: 6 bases; J trimming: 1 base; junction bases outside the gene matches: 1. Germline CDR1 is MNHEY and CDR2 is SMNVEV (reference sequence). The CDR3, as DNA: TGTGCCAGCAGAGACAGGGGGAACACTGAAGCTTTCTTT. It specifies CASRDRGNTEAFF.

This rearrangement joins TRBV6-2 or TRBV6-3 to TRBJ2-5; TRBD2 aligns across 7 bases. This CDR3 comprises 16 residues. V lost 3 bases, J lost 3 bases, and 10 bases stayed unmatched. Germline lookup yields CDR1 MNHEY and CDR2 SVGEGT. CDR3: CASSYVPWLAEETQYF. DNA of the CDR3: TGTGCCAGCAGTTATGTTCCATGGCTAGCGGAAGAGACCCAGTACTTC.

This rearrangement joins TRBV6-6 to TRBJ2-2; the D gene is possibly TRBD2 (6 bases). In germline, CDR1 is MNHNY, CDR2 SVGAGI (reference sequence). The CDR3 contains 13 residues. Trimming shortened V by 2 bases and J by 6 bases, and 7 bases separated the two germline ends. The CDR3 coding sequence is TGTGCCAGCAGTTACCGGGACTCCGGGGAGCTGTTTTTT. This encodes CASSYRDSGELFF.

This clonotype was seen a few times. The chain couples TRBV11-2 to TRBJ2-1, with D uncertain. Germline V lookup: CDR1 SGHAT, CDR2 FQNNGV. V shed 2 bases and J shed 4 bases, with 9 bases lying between them. The CDR3 has 14 residues. The CDR3 region has the DNA TGTGCCAGCAGCTTAAAGGACCTTTACAATGAGCAGTTCTTC. Amino acid sequence: CASSLKDLYNEQFF.

This clonotype was observed a few times. This chain connects TRBV12-3 or TRBV12-4 to TRBJ1-1; unclear D gene. Trimming left V 2 bases short and J 0 bases short, with 16 bases between. This CDR3 is built from 17 residues. As DNA, the CDR3 is TGTGCCAGCAGTTTACCTGGTAGGCAATCTCTGAACACTGAAGCTTTCTTT. Amino acid sequence: CASSLPGRQSLNTEAFF.

This clonotype was picked up a small number of times. The rearrangement joins TRBV12-3 or TRBV12-4 to TRBJ2-1; 13 bases match TRBD2. V dropped 3 bases and J dropped 9; count of bases not matched to a gene: 11. The CDR3 has 17 residues. The CDR3 nucleotides are TGTGCCAGCAGTTTTGCCCAGGGACTAGCGGGAAACATTGAGCAGTTCTTC. Protein sequence: CASSFAQGLAGNIEQFF.

This clonotype came up a few times. V is TRBV6-1 and J is TRBJ2-4; D ambiguous. CDR3 length: 14 residues. Per the germline V gene, CDR1 is MNHNS and CDR2 is SASEGT. Trimming shortened V by 6 bases and J by 3 bases, and 12 bases separated the two germline ends. The CDR3 DNA is TGTGCCAGCAGAACCGGGTATGGCAAAAACATTCAGTACTTC. Translation gives CASRTGYGKNIQYF.

The chain links TRBV7-8 to TRBJ2-3; 15 bases are shared with TRBD2. After removal of 0 bases from V and 6 bases from J, the junction contained 1 base not matched to a gene. The CDR3 consists of 16 residues. Germline V gene sequence: CDR1 SGHVS, CDR2 FQNEAQ. The CDR3 protein is CASSLAGLAGGDTQYF. CDR3 bases: TGTGCCAGCAGCTTAGCGGGACTAGCGGGAGGCGATACGCAGTATTTT.

A few counts support this clonotype. The chain uses TRBV7-9 and TRBJ2-4; 7 bases align to TRBD2. V was pared by 5 bases and J by 10 bases, with 14 bases of the junction left unmatched. This CDR3 comprises 15 residues. Per the germline V gene, CDR1 is SEHNR and CDR2 is FQNEAQ (reference sequence). The CDR3 region is CASSPILSAGLIQYF. As DNA, the CDR3 is TGTGCCAGCAGCCCTATCCTATCAGCGGGACTGATTCAGTACTTC.

DNA of the CDR3: TGTGCCAGCAGGAGGACAGGGCATCCCTACGAGCAGTACTTC. Translation gives CASRRTGHPYEQYF. The chain couples TRBV6-1 to TRBJ2-7; 8 nucleotides match TRBD1. Germline CDR1 reads MNHNS; CDR2 reads SASEGT. J lost 2 bases, V lost 6 bases, and 6 bases had no gene match. The CDR3 is made up of 14 amino acids.

This clonotype was seen ten or more times. The genes are TRBV4-1 and TRBJ1-6, with D unresolved. Germline V lookup: CDR1 MGHRA, CDR2 YSYEKL. V dropped 4 bases and J dropped 9 bases, with 10 bases sitting between them. This CDR3 comprises 13 residues. The CDR3 spells CASSLGFGSPLHF. The CDR3 DNA sequence: TGCGCCAGCAGCCTAGGGTTCGGTTCACCCCTCCACTTT.

This clonotype was observed a handful of times. V gene TRBV10-3 combines with J gene TRBJ2-7; 10 bases agree with TRBD2. The ends lost 7 bases at V and 5 bases at J; junction bases unmatched: 8. CDR3 length equals 14 residues. Germline V gene lookup returns CDR1 ENHRY and CDR2 SYGVKD. CDR3 loop: CAITLSLAGDEQYF. In DNA, the CDR3 is TGTGCCATCACCCTCAGCCTAGCGGGAGACGAGCAGTACTTC.

This chain connects TRBV20-1 to TRBJ2-1; TRBD2 might be the D (6 bases). V lost 6 bases to trimming and J lost 0 bases, with 12 bases between them. Per the germline V gene, CDR1 is DFQATT and CDR2 is SNEGSKA (reference sequence). The CDR3 length is 14 residues. The CDR3, as DNA: TGCAGTGCGAGGCCGGGACTCTCCTACAATGAGCAGTTCTTC. Translated, it gives CSARPGLSYNEQFF.

The chain is built from TRBV4-1 and TRBJ2-5, with TRBD2 as a possible D gene (6 bases). The CDR3 contains 12 residues. In germline, CDR1 is MGHRA, CDR2 YSYEKL. The ends were cut back, 1 base at V and 9 bases at J, with 9 bases in the middle. The CDR3 DNA sequence: TGCGCCAGCAGCCAAGTCGGAGGGGCCCAGTACTTC. As protein: CASSQVGGAQYF.

This clonotype was seen many times. Here the CDR3 omits its conserved ending phenylalanine or tryptophan, so a read error is the likely source. Because the CDR3's place on the DNA is in doubt, the DNA is left out and the CDR3 is given as listed by TCRdb. The rearrangement uses TRBV5-4 and TRBJ1-1. The germline gives CDR1 SGHNT, CDR2 YYREEE (reference sequence). The CDR3 has 9 amino acids, counting both end residues. The CDR3 is CASSPQSLA.

The CDR3 loop reads CASSLRTRLETQYF. CDR3 nucleotide sequence: TGTGCCAGCAGCTTACGGACTAGACTTGAGACCCAGTACTTC. The chain employs TRBV11-2 and TRBJ2-5; 7 bases match TRBD2. Unmatched junction bases numbered 5, after V lost 2 bases and J lost 5 bases. This CDR3 region has 14 residues. Germline CDR1 reads SGHAT; CDR2 reads FQNNGV.

This clonotype was counted only a few times. The V call is TRBV10-3, the J call TRBJ2-5; weak D call: TRBD2 (6 bases). The germline V gene has CDR1 ENHRY and CDR2 SYGVKD. The CDR3 sequence is 12 residues long. Trimming removed 4 bases at V and 4 bases at J, with 7 bases between. The CDR3 region has the DNA TGTGCCATCAGTGGAGCGGGAGAGACCCAGTACTTC. This encodes CAISGAGETQYF.

The CDR3 DNA sequence: TGTGCCAGCAGTTTATCGTCTAGCGGGAGCTACAATGAGCAGTTCTTC. Its protein is CASSLSSSGSYNEQFF. The chain has TRBV12-3 or TRBV12-4 and TRBJ2-1, with 10 bases fitting TRBD2. V shed 2 bases and J 3 bases; nucleotides not matched to a gene: 4. The CDR3 is made up of 16 amino acids.

This clonotype occurred a few times. CDR3 sequence: CSARTDYYGYTF. The CDR3 nucleotides are TGCAGCGCCCGGACAGACTACTATGGCTACACCTTC. This chain joins TRBV29-1 and TRBJ1-2; perhaps TRBD1 as D (6 bases). V lost 7 bases and J lost 3, with 12 bases in between. The CDR3 runs to 12 residues. Per the germline V gene, CDR1 is SQVTM and CDR2 is ANQGSEA.

CDR3: CASSQDYGGLTYGYTF. Here the CDR3 DNA reads TGCGCCAGCAGCCAAGATTATGGGGGACTTACCTATGGCTACACCTTC. The chain joins TRBV4-1 to TRBJ1-2, with a possible D match to TRBD1 (5 bases). The V end lost 0 bases, the J end lost 4 bases, and 15 bases lay between the germline ends. Germline V CDR1 and CDR2: MGHRA, YSYEKL. This CDR3 has 16 amino acids.